The T cell receptor (beta chain) described here comes from a study of T-cell memory formation after mild COVID-19. TCRdb re-called the 5' RACE reads with MiXCR, one entry per CDR3 protein. Among more than 300,000 distinct CDR3 sequences listed, more than 20% were seen once. There are a few counts of this clonotype. The CDR3 spans 14 residues. The germline V gene encodes CDR1 SNHLY and CDR2 FYNNEI. The J segment lost 4 bases and the V segment lost 8 bases, leaving 6 bases of the junction unmatched. Source material: PBMCs or a T cell subset sorted from them (not recorded which). This chain links TRBV2 with TRBJ1-5; 9 nucleotides align to TRBD1. This sequence was found in a man between 18 and 35 years old who had mild COVID-19 (a few samples of this study predate the infection). Cell type and time point are not known. The chain's CDR3 is CASLSGQGNQPQHF. In DNA form, the CDR3 reads TGTGCCAGCTTATCGGGACAGGGAAATCAGCCCCAGCATTTT.